This T cell receptor beta chain was obtained from a study of T cell repertoires in cytomegalovirus infection. Study in general: Recently identified HLA-C-restricted CMV epitopes were used, and well-studied HLA-B-restricted CMV epitopes were used as well.

TCRdb re-analysed the reads in MiXCR, keeping a single row per CDR3 protein. The data contain about 110,000 distinct CDR3 sequences, about 30% of them singletons. Germline V gives CDR1 SGHVS, CDR2 FNYEAQ. Trimming cost V 5 bases and J 2 bases, with 15 bases left between them. The CDR3 consists of 16 residues. With regard to this clonotype: Its target is not known.

This TCR was recovered from a human donor in good health (CMV status not recorded). Some clones in this sample may be carry-over from other donors' samples. The chain has TRBV7-6 and TRBJ2-2; the D gene is possibly TRBD2 (6 bases). The sequenced sample was CD8+ T cells from cultured PBMCs, obtained from culture after CMV antigen stimulation. The CDR3 loop is CASSPLLRGNTGELFF. CDR3 DNA: TGTGCCAGCAGCCCCCTCCTGCGGGGAAACACCGGGGAGCTGTTTTTT. The full variable domain, rest sourced from reference TRBV7-6 and TRBJ2-2, is GAGVSQSPRYKVTKRGQDVALRCDPISGHVSLYWYRQALGQGPEFLTYFNYEAQQDKSGLPNDRFSAERPEGSISTLTIQRTEQRDSAMYRCASSPLLRGNTGELFFGEGSRLTVL.